A single sample gave rise to the 24 T cell receptor beta chains below, sequenced in a study of shared clonotypes between healthy human individuals. Measured with immunoSEQ multiplex PCR; TCRdb has only the in-frame clones, and not every one. This table holds under 2,000,000 clones, about 95% found once. The naive CD8 subset, CD45RO-negative cells positively selected for CCR7, excluded terminally differentiated effector memory CD45RA+ cells. Sequencing was done on a sample of naive CD8+ T cells sorted from blood. Source of these receptors: a man younger than 35 in good health.

The V gene is TRBV2, the J gene TRBJ1-1; D remains ambiguous. V shed 0 bases and J shed 6 bases, with 8 bases lying between them. In germline, CDR1 is SNHLY, CDR2 FYNNEI. The CDR3 length is 13 residues. The CDR3 spells CASSEAFGAEAFF. The CDR3 DNA is TGTGCCAGCAGTGAAGCGTTTGGAGCTGAAGCTTTCTTT.

This rearrangement joins TRBV5-6 to TRBJ2-1; no definite D call. Germline V gene sequence: CDR1 SGHDT, CDR2 YYEEEE. V lost 1 base, J lost 3 bases, and 11 bases lay in between. The CDR3 is 15 amino acids. The CDR3 nucleotides read TGTGCCAGCAGCTTGTTGGGATCGCACTACAATGAGCAGTTCTTC. Translating it yields CASSLLGSHYNEQFF.

The rearrangement links TRBV29-1 to TRBJ1-1; D possibly corresponds to TRBD1 (6 bases). V shed 7 bases and J shed 1 base, with 13 bases lying between them. CDR1 SQVTM and CDR2 ANQGSEA come from the germline V gene. This CDR3 has 13 residues. The CDR3 sequence is CSAEQGPNTEAFF. CDR3 in DNA: TGCAGCGCCGAACAGGGTCCGAACACTGAAGCTTTCTTT.

The rearrangement joins TRBV11-2 to TRBJ2-3; 9 bases agree with TRBD1. This CDR3 contains 15 residues. J lost 4 bases, V lost 3 bases, and 5 bases had no gene match. The germline CDR1 and CDR2 sequences are SGHAT and FQNNGV. In DNA form, the CDR3 reads TGTGCCAGCAGCTTCCGGACAGGGGCAGCAGATACGCAGTATTTT. This sequence encodes CASSFRTGAADTQYF. Filled out from reference TRBV11-2 and TRBJ2-3, the complete variable domain reads EAGVAQSPRYKIIEKRQSVAFWCNPISGHATLYWYQQILGQGPKLLIQFQNNGVVDDSQLPKDRFSAERLKGVDSTLKIQPAKLEDSAVYLCASSFRTGAADTQYFGPGTRLTVL.

This clone has only one observation. The same CDR3 is also encoded by other DNA sequences in this sample. V is TRBV5-4 and J is TRBJ1-2; D is uncertain. This CDR3 is 14 amino acids long. The V gene lost 0 bases and the J gene lost 3 bases, with 9 bases spanning the gap. Germline lookup yields CDR1 SGHNT and CDR2 YYREEE (reference sequence). The CDR3 here is CASSLVGSDYGYTF. CDR3 nucleotides: TGTGCCAGCAGCTTGGTGGGTTCGGACTATGGCTACACCTTC.

The chain combines TRBV6-6 with TRBJ1-1; a weak D match, TRBD1 (5 bases). CDR1 MNHNY and CDR2 SVGAGI come from the germline V gene (reference sequence). Between the trimmed V and J ends, which lost 6 bases and 1 base, there was a span of 12 bases. The CDR3 covers 14 residues. Here the CDR3 DNA reads TGTGCCAGCAGCAACCGGGACGGGAACACTGAAGCTTTCTTT. Its protein is CASSNRDGNTEAFF.

The rearrangement joins TRBV9 to TRBJ2-3, with 9 bases lining up with TRBD2. Trimming at V came to 4 bases and at J to 4 bases, leaving 13 bases not matched to a gene. Germline assignment: CDR1 SGDLS and CDR2 YYNGEE. The CDR3 is made up of 17 amino acids. Written as DNA, the CDR3 is TGTGCCAGCAGCTCCCCCGCGGTTAGCGGGAGACCAGATACGCAGTATTTT. Amino acid sequence: CASSSPAVSGRPDTQYF.

The genes are TRBV19 and TRBJ1-5, with 7 bases aligning to TRBD1. V gave up 6 bases and J gave up 7 bases; unmatched junction bases: 12. Per the germline V gene, CDR1 is LNHDA and CDR2 is SQIVND (reference sequence). This CDR3 region has 15 residues. The CDR3 protein is CASRPDREGYQPQHF. The CDR3 bases are TGTGCCAGTAGGCCAGACAGGGAGGGTTACCAGCCCCAGCATTTT.

Turning to this clone: At the DNA level, this CDR3 is encoded by other sequences in the same sample as well. The V gene is TRBV18, the J gene TRBJ2-7; D possibly corresponds to TRBD2 (5 bases). V gave up 3 bases and J gave up 3 bases, with 9 bases separating them. The CDR3 is 13 residues long. Per germline, CDR1 KGHSH and CDR2 LQKENI. CDR3 bases: TGTGCCAGCTCACCGACGGGGTACTACGAGCAGTACTTC. Its translation is CASSPTGYYEQYF.

This chain links TRBV13 with TRBJ2-2; TRBD1 aligns across 7 bases. The CDR3 sequence is 15 residues long. Trimming removed 5 bases from V and 2 bases from J; junction bases left unmatched: 5. Germline V gene lookup returns CDR1 PRHDT and CDR2 FYEKMQ (reference sequence). CDR3 amino acids: CASSLGTDNTGELFF. The CDR3, as DNA: TGTGCCAGCAGCCTTGGGACAGATAACACCGGGGAGCTGTTTTTT.

This clone was found a few times. The same CDR3 arises from other DNA sequences in this sample as well. The chain is built from TRBV9 and TRBJ2-7; maybe TRBD1 (5 bases). V dropped 0 bases and J dropped 3 bases, with 10 bases sitting between them. The CDR3 has 14 residues. From germline, CDR1 is SGDLS and CDR2 YYNGEE. The CDR3, as DNA: TGTGCCAGCAGCGTAGGGGGCCTTAACTACGAGCAGTACTTC. It specifies CASSVGGLNYEQYF.

CDR3: CASSVNPKGGPTGELFF. Written as DNA, the CDR3 is TGTGCCAGCAGCGTAAACCCAAAAGGGGGGCCCACCGGGGAGCTGTTTTTT. The chain joins TRBV9 to TRBJ2-2; TRBD1 or TRBD2 may be the D gene (6 bases each). Germline V gene data show CDR1 as SGDLS and CDR2 as YYNGEE. Between the trimmed V and J ends, which lost 1 base and 4 bases, there was a span of 17 bases. The CDR3 is made up of 17 amino acids.

The table lists this clone with a count of one. This sequence joins TRBV27 and TRBJ2-7, with 7 bases lining up with TRBD1. Looked up from germline, CDR1 is MNHEY and CDR2 is SMNVEV (reference sequence). The ends lost 6 bases at V and 4 bases at J; junction bases unmatched: 6. The CDR3 has 13 amino acids. The CDR3 nucleotides are TGTGCCAGCAGCCCCTTGACAGGGTACGAGCAGTACTTC. This sequence encodes CASSPLTGYEQYF.

V gene TRBV13 combines with J gene TRBJ2-5, with 12 bases identical to TRBD2. The CDR3 sequence is 19 residues long. V lost 5 bases, J lost 2 bases, and 15 bases stayed unmatched. Germline loops: CDR1 PRHDT, CDR2 FYEKMQ (reference sequence). The CDR3 coding sequence is TGTGCCAGCAGCACAGGACTAGCGGGGTGGGGGAACAAGCAAGAGACCCAGTACTTC. Amino acids: CASSTGLAGWGNKQETQYF.

In the case of this clone: Other nucleotide sequences from this sample produce the same CDR3. This chain links TRBV7-6 with TRBJ2-1; D uncertain. The CDR3 is 15 amino acids. CDR1 and CDR2 (germline): SGHVS, FNYEAQ. Between the trimmed V and J ends, which lost 1 base and 0 bases, there was a span of 7 bases. CDR3 loop: CASSLEASSYNEQFF. The CDR3 nucleotides are TGTGCCAGCAGCTTAGAAGCGAGCTCCTACAATGAGCAGTTCTTC.

In the case of this clone: Other DNA sequences from this sample encode an identical CDR3 as well. CDR3 region: CSAEGGQETQYF. In DNA, the CDR3 is TGCAGCGCGGAAGGGGGGCAAGAGACCCAGTACTTC. V and J are TRBV29-1 and TRBJ2-5; D possibly uses TRBD1 or TRBD2 (6 bases each). The ends were cut back, 7 bases at V and 2 bases at J, with 11 bases in the middle. Germline loops: CDR1 SQVTM, CDR2 ANQGSEA. The CDR3 spans 12 residues. The whole variable domain, remainder taken from reference TRBV29-1 and TRBJ2-5, is SAVISQKPSRDICQRGTSLTIQCQVDSQVTMMFWYRQQPGQSLTLIATANQGSEATYESGFVIDKFPISRPNLTFSTLTVSNMSPEDSSIYLCSAEGGQETQYFGPGTRLLVL.

This rearrangement joins TRBV5-1 to TRBJ1-2; the D is unclear. The CDR3 is 15 residues long. V lost 2 bases and J lost 0, with 11 bases in between. Germline V gene sequence: CDR1 SGHRS, CDR2 YFSETQ. CDR3 in amino acids: CASSLYGTSNYGYTF. Here the CDR3 DNA reads TGCGCCAGCAGCTTATATGGCACTTCTAACTATGGCTACACCTTC.

The chain recombines TRBV4-3 with TRBJ1-1; tentative D call: TRBD1 (6 bases). This CDR3 has 14 residues. Germline V gene data show CDR1 as LGHNA and CDR2 as YSLEER. Trimming left V 0 bases short and J 6 bases short, with 11 bases between. The CDR3 nucleotides read TGCGCCAGCAGCCAAGATCGGGGGGGGCCTGAAGCTTTCTTT. Its translation: CASSQDRGGPEAFF.

The chain employs TRBV6-6 and TRBJ2-4, with unresolved D. Trimming shortened V by 3 bases and J by 0 bases, and 6 bases separated the two germline ends. CDR3 length: 14 amino acids. Germline assignment: CDR1 MNHNY and CDR2 SVGAGI (reference sequence). CDR3 DNA: TGTGCCAGCAGTTATAACTCAGCCAAAAACATTCAGTACTTC. Translation gives CASSYNSAKNIQYF.

The rearrangement uses TRBV6-6 and TRBJ2-5; perhaps TRBD2 as D (5 bases). CDR1 and CDR2 from the germline V gene are MNHNY and SVGAGI (reference sequence). The V and J ends lost 6 bases and 4 bases respectively, with 12 bases between them. The CDR3 runs 13 residues. Here the CDR3 DNA reads TGTGCCAGCAGCTGGACTTGGAGAGAGACCCAGTACTTC. As protein: CASSWTWRETQYF.

This clone appeared once. The rearrangement links TRBV6-1 to TRBJ2-1; 12 nucleotides match TRBD1. Germline-derived CDR1 and CDR2 are MNHNS and SASEGT. J was trimmed by 8 bases and V by 3 bases; bases with no gene match: 2. The CDR3 sequence is 14 residues long. The CDR3 coding sequence is TGTGCCAGCAGTGAGGGGACAGGGGGCTATGAGCAGTTCTTC. Amino acid sequence: CASSEGTGGYEQFF.

The chain combines TRBV29-1 with TRBJ1-1; TRBD1 might be the D (6 bases). CDR3 size: 13 residues. V lost 2 bases and J lost 4, with 11 bases in between. Germline CDR1 reads SQVTM; CDR2 reads ANQGSEA. CDR3 bases: TGCAGCGTTGAAACAGGGTATGGCACTGAAGCTTTCTTT. Translated, it gives CSVETGYGTEAFF.

V and J are TRBV5-6 and TRBJ2-7; possibly TRBD1 for D (6 bases). Germline V gene lookup returns CDR1 SGHDT and CDR2 YYEEEE. Trimming stripped 1 base from V and 4 bases from J, with 18 bases between. The CDR3 extends over 16 amino acids. CDR3 in DNA: TGTGCCAGCAGCTTGTTTCCGTCGGGACACTTTTACGAGCAGTACTTC. It encodes CASSLFPSGHFYEQYF.

The rearrangement uses TRBV9 and TRBJ1-2, with TRBD1 matching 7 bases. The germline CDR1 and CDR2 sequences are SGDLS and YYNGEE. Germline trimming cut 4 bases from V and 8 bases from J; bases unmatched to any gene: 17. The length of the CDR3 is 16 residues. The CDR3 bases are TGTGCCAGCAGCTCTGGTCAAACAGGGGATCTTGGGGGCTACACCTTC. Translated: CASSSGQTGDLGGYTF.